One TCR beta chain is described in this entry. Its antigen remains unidentified. This sample is drawn from a study of CD8+ T cells in alopecia areata. Background on the study: Administration of oral tofacitinib to treated patients was at 5 to 10 mg twice daily. Tofacitinib administration persisted for 6 to 18 months, succeeded by 6 months off drug.

Study results and limitations: Clonality in lesional scalp, especially alopecia totalis/universalis, exceeded that of normal scalp. Only one nonresponder was present, which leaves the link between baseline CD8+ expansion and response uncertain.

It was cDNA, reverse transcribed from extracted RNA, that served as the sequencing template. Assay used: immunoSEQ multiplex PCR; TCRdb lists only in-frame clones, some missing. The sample has around 200,000 clones; 64% are singletons. Treatment noted: oral pan-JAK inhibitor, 5-10 mg twice daily. The germline CDR1 and CDR2 sequences are KGHSH and LQKENI. The CDR3 covers 14 residues. The V end lost 1 base, the J end lost 2 bases, and 7 bases lay between the germline ends. The gene calls are TRBV18 and TRBJ2-3; D assignment may be TRBD1 or TRBD2 (5 bases each). Sequenced here: CD4+ T cells sorted from blood, sampled at week 4, from a patient treated with tofacitinib. This clonotype was sampled from a human donor with alopecia areata. The chain's CDR3 is CASSPRGNTDTQYF. The CDR3, as DNA: TGTGCCAGCTCACCACGGGGGAACACAGATACGCAGTATTTT.